This T cell receptor (beta chain) was profiled in a study of blood T cells in healthy people across ages. This clonotype was seen a few times. PCR was performed a second time for about 7 to 12 cycles using a sample-barcoded 5' primer and a J-beta primer mix. In TCRdb, the 5' RACE reads were re-called with MiXCR into one record per CDR3 protein. Altogether over 500,000 distinct CDR3 sequences are present, around 52% being singletons, with the ten largest covering 13%. V gave up 6 bases and J gave up 0 bases, with 18 bases separating them. CDR3 size: 17 residues. CDR1 KGHSH and CDR2 LQKENI come from the germline V gene.

The sample consisted of blood. The chain couples TRBV18 to TRBJ2-1, with D perhaps matching TRBD2 (7 bases). The TCR originated in a woman aged 80 or over in good health. CDR3 nucleotides: TGTGCCAGCTCCTGGGGGGGGCCCTTAAGCTCCTACAATGAGCAGTTCTTC. Amino acid sequence: CASSWGGPLSSYNEQFF.